This T cell receptor beta chain was retrieved from a study of T cells in Graves' hyperthyroidism and ophthalmopathy. The ends lost 0 bases at V and 5 bases at J; junction bases unmatched: 7. Germline loops: CDR1 MDHEN, CDR2 SYDVKM. The CDR3 is 16 amino acids. Many counts were recorded for this clonotype. The antigen is undetermined. Study-wide points: Ophthalmopathy was predicted by the model a median of about 6.7 months ahead of onset.

In the ophthalmopathy cohort, Clinical Activity Score was at least 3, NOSPECS grade at least 4, and duration under 3 months. The study excluded patients with uncontrolled infection, other autoimmune disease, pregnancy or lactation. Fresh peripheral blood, 10 ml, yielded the PBMCs. RNA transcripts were the template for amplifying TCR beta CDR3 regions. First-round RT-PCR targeting the TCR CDR3 was performed with the HTBI primer set. A single record per CDR3 protein comes from TCRdb applying MiXCR to the multiplex PCR reads. The table has 500,000 to 600,000 distinct CDR3 sequences, about 20% seen once.

This TCR was sampled from a man aged 35-49 years with Graves' ophthalmopathy. The V gene is TRBV28, the J gene TRBJ2-1; TRBD2 matches 7 bases. The sequenced sample was blood. The CDR3 loop is CASSLWRGRGDNEQFF. The DNA of the CDR3 is TGTGCCAGCAGTTTATGGAGGGGCCGGGGGGACAATGAGCAGTTCTTC.